Listed below are T cell receptor beta chains from one sample, sequenced in a study of immune characterization of retroperitoneal liposarcoma. TCRdb itself ran the PCR reads through MiXCR, one entry per CDR3 protein. The sample records 9,000 to 13,000 distinct CDR3 sequences, around 30% being singletons. The sequencing input was tumor tissue. These receptors all stem from a male donor with retroperitoneal liposarcoma. CDR3s leave out the opening cysteine and the closing phenylalanine or tryptophan.

j_call: TRBJ2-7; v_call: TRBV6-6; cdr3_aa: ASSYGQGGYEQY
j_call: TRBJ1-1; v_call: TRBV6-8; cdr3_aa: ASRDVGGATEAF
j_call: TRBJ1-1; v_call: TRBV5-1; cdr3_aa: ASSPRTGGASEAF
j_call: -; v_call: TRBV7-8; cdr3_aa: ASSVTEKEYEQY
j_call: TRBJ2-3; v_call: TRBV11-3; cdr3_aa: ASSSVRGDTDTQY
j_call: TRBJ2-1; v_call: TRBV6-1; cdr3_aa: ASKWNDGTYEQF
j_call: TRBJ2-4; v_call: TRBV7-6; cdr3_aa: ASSLAGGAINEQY
j_call: TRBJ2-7; v_call: TRBV7-6; cdr3_aa: ASSLEPGQGAFEQLVQY
j_call: TRBJ1-1; v_call: TRBV7-6; cdr3_aa: ASSLGMGSTEAF
j_call: TRBJ2-6; v_call: TRBV12-3/TRBV12-4; cdr3_aa: ASQPGLGLAGANVLT
j_call: TRBJ2-1; v_call: TRBV7-2; cdr3_aa: ASSLRDRGHNEQF
j_call: TRBJ2-1; v_call: TRBV6-1; cdr3_aa: ASSGGGKETQF
j_call: TRBJ1-1; v_call: TRBV7-3; cdr3_aa: ASSLDDVAGTEAF
j_call: TRBJ2-1; v_call: TRBV6-1; cdr3_aa: ASNRQVYSSYNEQF
j_call: TRBJ2-1; v_call: TRBV6-1; cdr3_aa: ASGGWDRGTQF
j_call: -; v_call: TRBV6-1; cdr3_aa: ASRLIGTDNEQY
j_call: TRBJ2-5; v_call: TRBV4-1; cdr3_aa: ASSQQGPIEETQY
j_call: -; v_call: TRBV27; cdr3_aa: ASGMGLGNEQY
j_call: TRBJ2-1; v_call: TRBV7-3; cdr3_aa: ASSPPGEGAPRDEQF
j_call: TRBJ2-5; v_call: TRBV7-2; cdr3_aa: ASSGRKGETQY
j_call: TRBJ2-1; v_call: TRBV6-4; cdr3_aa: ASSDLAGGPVNEQF
j_call: TRBJ2-1; v_call: TRBV11-1; cdr3_aa: ASSLNGLAGAQF
j_call: -; v_call: TRBV6-1; cdr3_aa: ASKALLPEGEQY
j_call: TRBJ2-5; v_call: TRBV7-2; cdr3_aa: ASSHAAAVQETQY
j_call: TRBJ2-1; v_call: TRBV11-3; cdr3_aa: ASSVSGTGGYEQF
j_call: TRBJ2-7; v_call: TRBV12-3/TRBV12-4; cdr3_aa: ASSFGDSYEQY
j_call: TRBJ2-2; v_call: TRBV19; cdr3_aa: ASTLMGGRGRNTGELF
j_call: -; v_call: TRBV7-8; cdr3_aa: ASSLESGMSYNEQY
j_call: TRBJ2-3; v_call: TRBV6-1; cdr3_aa: ASKRGLSGGTDTQY
j_call: TRBJ2-1; v_call: TRBV12-3/TRBV12-4; cdr3_aa: ASSLAGPYNEQF
j_call: TRBJ2-1; v_call: TRBV7-8; cdr3_aa: ASSSIFPGTVQETQF
j_call: TRBJ2-6; v_call: TRBV6-1; cdr3_aa: ASSTEGAGANVLT
j_call: -; v_call: TRBV6-6; cdr3_aa: ASSYSNYGTGAYEQY
j_call: TRBJ2-2; v_call: TRBV27; cdr3_aa: ASSYPNTGELF
j_call: TRBJ2-5; v_call: TRBV5-6; cdr3_aa: ASGGPKETQY
j_call: TRBJ2-1; v_call: TRBV27; cdr3_aa: ASSFIRVRNEQF
j_call: TRBJ2-5; v_call: TRBV6-1; cdr3_aa: ASSRTRTGQETQY
j_call: TRBJ2-3; v_call: TRBV12-5; cdr3_aa: ASGSRAGVGSKSTDTQY
j_call: TRBJ2-3; v_call: TRBV6-1; cdr3_aa: ANSEGQGRRTDTQY
j_call: TRBJ2-4; v_call: TRBV27; cdr3_aa: ASSLPTILY
j_call: TRBJ2-1; v_call: TRBV6-1; cdr3_aa: ASSDPSTRNSYNEQF
j_call: TRBJ2-5; v_call: TRBV12-3/TRBV12-4; cdr3_aa: ASSFLRSNEQY
j_call: TRBJ2-1; v_call: TRBV7-2; cdr3_aa: ASSSDRSLALNIQF
j_call: TRBJ2-1; v_call: TRBV27; cdr3_aa: ASSFLGENNEQF
j_call: TRBJ1-2; v_call: TRBV7-3; cdr3_aa: ASSLNGGSGYT